This TCR beta chain came from a study of technical replicates of blood from several donors. The data were produced by immunoSEQ multiplex PCR, yet TCRdb's version contains in-frame clones alone and is incomplete. The repertoire has approximately 74,000 clones, over 75% of them found once; the top ten carry less than 5%. Per germline, CDR1 SGHRS and CDR2 YFSETQ. This CDR3 contains 17 residues. V shed 0 bases and J 5 bases; nucleotides not matched to a gene: 13. The sequencing input was PBMCs. The receptor's source is a human donor in good health. Some clones in this sample may be carry-over from other donors' samples. This chain connects TRBV5-1 to TRBJ2-7; TRBD2 matches 8 bases. Written as DNA, the CDR3 is TGCGCCAGCAGCTTGGGAGTTATCGGGAGGGCCCGGGACGAGCAGTACTTC. Translation gives CASSLGVIGRARDEQYF.